These T cell receptor beta chains were read from a single sample in a study of blood T cell repertoires in COVID-19. Data came from immunoSEQ multiplex PCR; TCRdb stores just in-frame clones and leaves some out. The table lists 75,000 to 100,000 clones, 70% to 90% of them singletons. Source material: peripheral blood. These receptors were collected from a human donor in a cohort sampled during active COVID-19. Each CDR3 is given with its conserved first and last residue. The D gene is left open where the match is weak. The size of a clone is reported for some rows only, either as once, few or many, or as a class for expanded clones.

v_call: TRBV5-5
j_call: TRBJ2-7
d_call: -
clone_size: -
cdr3_nt: TGTGCCAGCAGCTTGAGCGTATTGGGGGCCGGTTCCTACGAGCAGTACTTC
cdr3_aa: CASSLSVLGAGSYEQYF

v_call: TRBV10-2
j_call: TRBJ1-1
d_call: -
clone_size: -
cdr3_nt: TGCGCCAGCAGCCGTAGCGGGGTGGCTGAAGCTTTCTTT
cdr3_aa: CASSRSGVAEAFF

v_call: TRBV7-6
j_call: TRBJ1-5
d_call: TRBD1
clone_size: -
cdr3_nt: TGTGCCAGCAGCTCGGACAGGGCGGGAAACAATCAGCCCCAGCATTTT
cdr3_aa: CASSSDRAGNNQPQHF

v_call: TRBV14
j_call: TRBJ1-2
d_call: TRBD1
clone_size: -
cdr3_nt: TGTGCCAGCAGCCGATCGGGACAGGGAACCTATGGCTACACCTTC
cdr3_aa: CASSRSGQGTYGYTF

v_call: TRBV7-2
j_call: TRBJ2-7
d_call: TRBD2
clone_size: -
cdr3_nt: TGTGCCAGCAGCTTAGTAGCGGGAGCATCCTACGAGCAGTACTTC
cdr3_aa: CASSLVAGASYEQYF

v_call: TRBV7-6
j_call: TRBJ1-6
d_call: -
clone_size: -
cdr3_nt: TGTGCCAGCAGCTTATACCACATCGCGCGGGATAATTCACCCCTCCACTTT
cdr3_aa: CASSLYHIARDNSPLHF

v_call: TRBV19
j_call: TRBJ1-4
d_call: TRBD1
clone_size: -
cdr3_nt: TGTGCCAGTACCAGACAGGGGGATGAAAAACTGTTTTTT
cdr3_aa: CASTRQGDEKLFF

v_call: TRBV3-1/TRBV3-2
j_call: TRBJ1-4
d_call: TRBD1
clone_size: -
cdr3_nt: TGTGCCAGCAGCTGGACAGGGGATGGTGAAAAACTGTTTTTT
cdr3_aa: CASSWTGDGEKLFF

v_call: TRBV18
j_call: TRBJ2-2
d_call: -
clone_size: -
cdr3_nt: TGTGCCAGCTCACCACGCAGGGGTAGAACCGGGGAGCTGTTTTTT
cdr3_aa: CASSPRRGRTGELFF

v_call: TRBV28
j_call: TRBJ2-1
d_call: TRBD2
clone_size: -
cdr3_nt: TGTGCCAGCAAGCGGGAGCTTTCCTACAATGAGCAGTTCTTC
cdr3_aa: CASKRELSYNEQFF

v_call: TRBV3-1/TRBV3-2
j_call: TRBJ1-3
d_call: -
clone_size: -
cdr3_nt: TGTGCCAGCAGCAGTCCCGGGACAGGAAACACCATATATTTT
cdr3_aa: CASSSPGTGNTIYF

v_call: TRBV7-8
j_call: TRBJ2-4
d_call: -
clone_size: -
cdr3_nt: TGTGCCAGCAGCTTAGGCCCGTTCCGACTAGACGCCAAAAACATTCAGTACTTC
cdr3_aa: CASSLGPFRLDAKNIQYF

v_call: TRBV5-6
j_call: TRBJ2-1
d_call: TRBD1
clone_size: -
cdr3_nt: TGTGCCAGCAGCTTCCGACAGGGAGCAGTGGGCTACAATGAGCAGTTCTTC
cdr3_aa: CASSFRQGAVGYNEQFF

v_call: TRBV3-1/TRBV3-2
j_call: TRBJ1-1
d_call: -
clone_size: -
cdr3_nt: TGTGCCAGCAGCCAACAGGGTAACACTGAAGCTTTCTTT
cdr3_aa: CASSQQGNTEAFF

v_call: TRBV7-9
j_call: TRBJ2-3
d_call: TRBD2
clone_size: -
cdr3_nt: TGTGCCAGCAGCTTAGCGACTAGCGGGACGGTAGATACGCAGTATTTT
cdr3_aa: CASSLATSGTVDTQYF

v_call: TRBV3-1/TRBV3-2
j_call: TRBJ2-1
d_call: TRBD2
clone_size: -
cdr3_nt: TGTGCCAGCAGCCAAGTTGGGGGGACTAGCAGACCCAATGAGCAGTTCTTC
cdr3_aa: CASSQVGGTSRPNEQFF

v_call: TRBV19
j_call: TRBJ2-2
d_call: TRBD2
clone_size: -
cdr3_nt: TGTGCCAGTAGTATTTGGCGGGAGATCCCCGGGGAGCTGTTTTTT
cdr3_aa: CASSIWREIPGELFF

v_call: TRBV5-1
j_call: TRBJ2-7
d_call: -
clone_size: once
cdr3_nt: TGCGCCAGCCAGCAATCTTCATACAGTTCCTACGAGCAGTACTTC
cdr3_aa: CASQQSSYSSYEQYF

v_call: TRBV5-1
j_call: TRBJ1-6
d_call: -
clone_size: -
cdr3_nt: TGCGCCAGCAGCTTGAACTTCGCGGATCTCTATAATTCACCCCTCCACTTT
cdr3_aa: CASSLNFADLYNSPLHF

v_call: TRBV5-1
j_call: TRBJ2-2
d_call: -
clone_size: few
cdr3_nt: TGCGCCAGCAGCGTCAGGGAGGGGGACACCGGGGAGCTGTTTTTT
cdr3_aa: CASSVREGDTGELFF

v_call: TRBV27
j_call: TRBJ2-3
d_call: TRBD2
clone_size: -
cdr3_nt: TGTGCCAGCAGTAGAACTAGCGGGAGGGTTGAAGATACGCAGTATTTT
cdr3_aa: CASSRTSGRVEDTQYF

v_call: TRBV28
j_call: TRBJ2-7
d_call: -
clone_size: -
cdr3_nt: TGTGCCAGCACCCCCGAGGACTCCCGATACGAGCAGTACTTC
cdr3_aa: CASTPEDSRYEQYF

v_call: TRBV5-4
j_call: TRBJ2-3
d_call: TRBD1
clone_size: -
cdr3_nt: TGTGCCAGCAGCGTTAGACAGGGGGCGGGAGATACGCAGTATTTT
cdr3_aa: CASSVRQGAGDTQYF